The count of the clone carrying this T cell receptor beta chain is one. Antigen: not known. The ends lost 1 base at V and 4 bases at J; junction bases unmatched: 7. This CDR3 contains 17 residues. From germline, CDR1 is MNHNS and CDR2 SASEGT. The data derive from a study of T cell responses to AZD1222 COVID-19 vaccine. Study results and caveats: The span of vaccine-associated CD4 TCRs extended across spike, with dominance at 160-218 and 743-854. Among AZD1222 vaccinees, only six or seven were seropositive at baseline.

TCRdb keeps only in-frame clones here, not all; method: immunoSEQ multiplex PCR. The profile shows over 55,000 clones, less than 90% of them singletons. Sample: peripheral blood, taken on day 0 of AZD1222 vaccination. The clonotype originates from an adult in good health. The rearrangement uses TRBV6-1 and TRBJ2-2; TRBD2 aligns across 9 bases. CDR3 residues: CASSEEAGGSRTGELFF. CDR3 DNA: TGTGCCAGCAGTGAAGAAGCGGGGGGATCCCGCACCGGGGAGCTGTTTTTT.